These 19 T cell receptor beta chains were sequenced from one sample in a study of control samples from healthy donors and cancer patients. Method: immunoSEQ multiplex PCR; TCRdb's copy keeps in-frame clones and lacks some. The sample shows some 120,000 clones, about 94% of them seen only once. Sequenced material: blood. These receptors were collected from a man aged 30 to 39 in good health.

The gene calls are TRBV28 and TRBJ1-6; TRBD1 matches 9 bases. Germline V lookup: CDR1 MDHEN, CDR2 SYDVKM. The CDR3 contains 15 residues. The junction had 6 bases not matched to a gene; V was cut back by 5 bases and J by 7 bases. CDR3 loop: CASSTRTGVNSPLHF. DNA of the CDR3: TGTGCCAGCAGTACCCGGACAGGGGTAAATTCACCCCTCCACTTT.

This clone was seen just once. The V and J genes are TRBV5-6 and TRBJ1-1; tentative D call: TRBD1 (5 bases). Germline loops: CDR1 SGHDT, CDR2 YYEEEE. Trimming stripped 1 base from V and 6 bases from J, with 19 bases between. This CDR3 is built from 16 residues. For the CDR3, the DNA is TGTGCCAGCAGCTTGATTCAGGAGGGGCAAGGGTCTGAAGCTTTCTTT. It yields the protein CASSLIQEGQGSEAFF.

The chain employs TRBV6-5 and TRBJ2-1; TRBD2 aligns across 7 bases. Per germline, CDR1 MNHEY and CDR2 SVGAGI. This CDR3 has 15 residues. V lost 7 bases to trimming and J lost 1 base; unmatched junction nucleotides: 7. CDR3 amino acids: CASIPGGSSYNEQFF. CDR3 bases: TGTGCCAGCATCCCCGGGGGGTCTTCCTACAATGAGCAGTTCTTC.

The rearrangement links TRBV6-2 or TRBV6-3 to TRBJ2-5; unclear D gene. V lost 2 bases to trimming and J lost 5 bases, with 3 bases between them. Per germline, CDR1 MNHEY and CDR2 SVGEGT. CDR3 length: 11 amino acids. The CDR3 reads CASSYGETQYF. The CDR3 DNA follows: TGTGCCAGCAGTTACGGGGAGACCCAGTACTTC.

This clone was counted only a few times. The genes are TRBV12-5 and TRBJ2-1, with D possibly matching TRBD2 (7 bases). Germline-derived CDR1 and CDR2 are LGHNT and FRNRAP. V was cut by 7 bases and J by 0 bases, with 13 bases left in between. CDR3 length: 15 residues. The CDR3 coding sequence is TGTGCTAGTGCCTGGAGGGGGGGCTCCTACAATGAGCAGTTCTTC. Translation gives CASAWRGGSYNEQFF.

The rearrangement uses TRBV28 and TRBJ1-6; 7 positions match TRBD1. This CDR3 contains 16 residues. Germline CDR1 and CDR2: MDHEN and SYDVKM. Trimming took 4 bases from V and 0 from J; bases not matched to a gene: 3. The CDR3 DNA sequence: TGTGCCAGCAGTTGGAGGGGGCTCTCCTATAATTCACCCCTCCACTTT. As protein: CASSWRGLSYNSPLHF.

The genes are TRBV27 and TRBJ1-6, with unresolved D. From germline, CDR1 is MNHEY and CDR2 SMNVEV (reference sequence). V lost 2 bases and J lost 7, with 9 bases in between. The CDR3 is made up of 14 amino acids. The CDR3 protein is CASSLRRENSPLHF. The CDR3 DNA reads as TGTGCCAGCAGTTTAAGGCGGGAAAATTCACCCCTCCACTTT.

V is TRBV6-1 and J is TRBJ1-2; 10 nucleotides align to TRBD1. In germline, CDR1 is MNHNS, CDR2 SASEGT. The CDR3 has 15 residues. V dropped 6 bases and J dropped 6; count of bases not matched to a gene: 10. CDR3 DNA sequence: TGTGCCAGCAGACCCGACAGGGGGCGAGATCATGGCTACACCTTC. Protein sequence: CASRPDRGRDHGYTF.

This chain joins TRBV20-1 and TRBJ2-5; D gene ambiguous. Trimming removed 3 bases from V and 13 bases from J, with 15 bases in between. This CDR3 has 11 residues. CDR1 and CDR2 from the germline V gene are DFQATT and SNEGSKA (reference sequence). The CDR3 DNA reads TGCAGTGCTAGTCCCCAGCTGGGGTTGTACTTC. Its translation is CSASPQLGLYF.

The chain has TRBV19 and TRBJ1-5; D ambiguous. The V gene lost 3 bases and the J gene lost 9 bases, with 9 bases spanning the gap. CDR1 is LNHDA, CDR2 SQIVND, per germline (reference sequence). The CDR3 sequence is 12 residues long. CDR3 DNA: TGTGCCAGTAGTATCACATCCGGGCCCCAGCATTTT. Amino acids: CASSITSGPQHF.

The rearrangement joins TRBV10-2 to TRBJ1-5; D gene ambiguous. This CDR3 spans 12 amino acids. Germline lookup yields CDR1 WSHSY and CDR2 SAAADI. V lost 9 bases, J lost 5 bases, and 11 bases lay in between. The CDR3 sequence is CASGRPYQPQHF. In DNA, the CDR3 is TGCGCCAGTGGACGGCCTTATCAGCCCCAGCATTTT.

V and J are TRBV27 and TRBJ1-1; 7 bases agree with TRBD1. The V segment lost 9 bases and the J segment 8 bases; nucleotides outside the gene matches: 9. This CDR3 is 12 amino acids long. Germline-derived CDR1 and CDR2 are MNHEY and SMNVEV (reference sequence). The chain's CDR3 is CASTGDRREAFF. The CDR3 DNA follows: TGTGCCAGTACTGGGGACAGACGCGAAGCTTTCTTT.

The CDR3 spells CASSNREGREKLFF. Written as DNA, the CDR3 is TGTGCCAGCAGCAATCGCGAGGGGAGGGAAAAACTGTTTTTT. The genes are TRBV5-5 and TRBJ1-4; possible D gene TRBD1, 5 bases. The CDR3 consists of 14 residues. V gave up 4 bases and J gave up 8 bases, with 15 bases separating them. Germline V lookup: CDR1 SGHKS, CDR2 YYEKEE (reference sequence).

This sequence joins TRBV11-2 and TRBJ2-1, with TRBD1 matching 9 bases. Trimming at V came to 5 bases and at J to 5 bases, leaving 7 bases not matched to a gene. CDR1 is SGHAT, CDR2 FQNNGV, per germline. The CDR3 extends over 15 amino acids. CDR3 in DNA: TGTGCCAGCAGCGCCACAGGGGGCTTGGACAATGAGCAGTTCTTC. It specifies CASSATGGLDNEQFF.

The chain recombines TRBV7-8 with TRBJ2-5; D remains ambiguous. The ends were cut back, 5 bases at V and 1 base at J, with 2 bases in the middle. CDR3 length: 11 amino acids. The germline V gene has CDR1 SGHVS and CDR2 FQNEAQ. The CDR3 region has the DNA TGTGCCAGCAGCCCCCAAGAGACCCAGTACTTC. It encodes CASSPQETQYF.

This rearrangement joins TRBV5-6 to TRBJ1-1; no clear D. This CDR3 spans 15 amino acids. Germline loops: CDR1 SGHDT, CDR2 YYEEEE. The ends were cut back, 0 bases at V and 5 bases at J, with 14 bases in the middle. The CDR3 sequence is CASSLGWGPRTEAFF. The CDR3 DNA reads TGTGCCAGCAGCTTGGGGTGGGGTCCGAGGACTGAAGCTTTCTTT.

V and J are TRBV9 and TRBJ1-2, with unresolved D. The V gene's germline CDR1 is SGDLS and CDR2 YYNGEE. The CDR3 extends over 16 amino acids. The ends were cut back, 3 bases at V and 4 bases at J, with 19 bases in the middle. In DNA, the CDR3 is TGTGCCAGCAGCGAGACCAAGAGGGAGAGGTCCTATGGCTACACCTTC. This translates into CASSETKRERSYGYTF.

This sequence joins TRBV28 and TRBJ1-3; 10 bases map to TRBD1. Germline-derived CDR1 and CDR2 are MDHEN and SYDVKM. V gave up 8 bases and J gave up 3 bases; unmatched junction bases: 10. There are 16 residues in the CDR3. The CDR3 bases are TGTGCCAGCGCAGGGACAGGGGAAAGGGATGGAAACACCATATATTTT. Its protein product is CASAGTGERDGNTIYF.

Here the CDR3 DNA reads TGTGCCAGCACTCGGACAGGGGGCCTGGACGAGCAGTACTTC. Protein product: CASTRTGGLDEQYF. The chain uses TRBV6-6 and TRBJ2-7; TRBD1 aligns across 11 bases. The CDR3 is made up of 14 amino acids. After removal of 7 bases from V and 5 bases from J, the junction contained 7 bases not matched to a gene. Germline CDR1 MNHNY, CDR2 SVGAGI (reference sequence).